The next 4 T cell receptor beta chains were all read from a single sample in a study of T cell clonality in common variable immunodeficiency. No antigens are known for them. The protocol was immunoSEQ multiplex PCR, while the TCRdb copy is restricted to in-frame clones and leaves out a portion. Sampling found 14,000 or so clones, none seen once. Regarding the study as a whole: Reportedly, TCR beta sequences from common variable immunodeficiency showed fewer deletions and N-nucleotide insertions.

The sample was peripheral blood mononuclear cells. The origin of the receptors is a human donor with common variable immunodeficiency.

This clone is labeled as medium-sized (0.01 to 0.1%). The CDR3 end falls 3 residues outside the read, so it is completed with the germline J gene. The V call is TRBV18, the J call TRBJ2-3; TRBD2 aligns across 13 bases. J lost 5 bases, V lost 8 bases, and 10 bases had no gene match. Germline values: CDR1 KGHSH, CDR2 LQKENI. The length of the CDR3 is 16 residues. Partial CDR3 DNA: TGTGCCAGCCTCGCTAGGACTAGCGGGAGTCGAGATACG. It yields the protein CASLARTSGSRDT. The entire CDR3 reads CASLARTSGSRDTQYF. Drawing the rest from reference TRBV18 and TRBJ2-3, the complete variable domain is NAGVMQNPRHLVRRRGQEARLRCSPMKGHSHVYWYRQLPEEGLKFMVYLQKENIIDESGMPKERFSAEFPKEGPSILRIQQVVRGDSAAYFCASLARTSGSRDTQYFGPGTRLTVL.

About this clone itself: A read error may produce the germline difference seen at one junction end. The CDR3 loop reads CASREGGEQYF. The part of the CDR3 DNA that was read is TGTGCCAGCAGGGAAGGCGGCGAG. V gene TRBV2 combines with J gene TRBJ2-7; no clear D. The missing CDR3 end, 3 residues past where the read stops, is filled in from the germline J gene. Germline V gene sequence: CDR1 SNHLY, CDR2 FYNNEI. There are 11 residues in the CDR3.

This clone was found a few times. The observed sequence ends 3 residues before the CDR3 terminus, with the missing tail filled in from the germline J gene. This chain uses TRBV19 with TRBJ2-7, with D perhaps TRBD2 (5 bases). Trimming pared 6 bases from V and 0 bases from J, leaving 9 bases between. CDR3 length: 13 amino acids. Germline V gene lookup returns CDR1 LNHDA and CDR2 SQIVND (reference sequence). This chain's CDR3 is CASRSGNSYEQYF. Partial CDR3 DNA: TGTGCCAGTAGATCGGGGAACTCCTACGAG.

This clone has only a few counts. One junction end does not reproduce the germline sequence, and a read error may be involved. The read terminates 3 residues before the CDR3 end, so the remaining end is supplied by the germline J gene. The V and J genes are TRBV30 and TRBJ1-1; D remains ambiguous. The germline gives CDR1 GTSNPN, CDR2 SVGIG (reference sequence). There are 11 residues in the CDR3. The CDR3 here is CARRQNTEAFF. The covered CDR3 bases are TGTGCCCGGAGACAGAACACTGAA.